This record concerns one T cell receptor (beta chain) sequence. Its antigen remains unidentified. TCRdb reprocessed the 5' RACE reads with MiXCR, giving one entry per CDR3 protein. The data show under 600,000 distinct CDR3 sequences, 20% to 25% seen once. This entry belongs to a study of T cells after yellow fever vaccination. Study observations and caveats: Weaker, the secondary response peaked sooner, at day 5 versus 15. Clones that expanded after primary vaccination mostly reappeared after the booster (roughly 96% CD4, around 87% CD8).

CDR1 LNHNV and CDR2 YYDKDF come from the germline V gene (reference sequence). The V segment lost 3 bases and the J segment 2 bases; nucleotides outside the gene matches: 0. The CDR3 has 13 amino acids. The source was PBMCs, collected 21 days after the first yellow fever vaccination. This sequence was found in a man aged 18 to 30 who received the YFV17D yellow fever vaccine. The V gene is TRBV15, the J gene TRBJ2-5; TRBD1 matches at 7 bases. The CDR3 is CATSRTGQETQYF. Here the CDR3 DNA reads TGTGCCACCAGCAGGACAGGGCAAGAGACCCAGTACTTC.